This passage covers 12 T cell receptor beta chains from one sample sequenced in a study of response to subunit inactivated influenza vaccine. TCRdb re-derived calls from the RT-PCR reads in MiXCR, one entry per CDR3 protein. The table includes fewer than 550,000 distinct CDR3 sequences, less than 30% detected once. The source material was CD4+ T cells sorted from PBMCs, sampled about 5 days after vaccination. Receptors were obtained from a man aged 45 to 65 who received an inactivated influenza vaccine.

In this sample, this clonotype turned up many times. The chain couples TRBV7-8 to TRBJ2-7; 7 nucleotides agree with TRBD1. With 3 bases clipped from V and 2 bases from J, the junction kept 1 base outside the gene matches. Germline V gives CDR1 SGHVS, CDR2 FQNEAQ. This CDR3 has 13 residues. The CDR3 here is CASSLDRPYEQYF. The CDR3 DNA is TGTGCCAGCAGCTTGGACAGGCCCTACGAGCAGTACTTC.

The V call is TRBV29-1, the J call TRBJ1-2; D gene unclear. Per the germline V gene, CDR1 is SQVTM and CDR2 is ANQGSEA. Trimming removed 4 bases at V and 1 base at J, with 10 bases between. The CDR3 has 13 amino acids. The CDR3, as DNA: TGCAGCGTTGGTATTGGGCTTAACTATGGCTACACCTTC. Amino acids: CSVGIGLNYGYTF.

This clonotype was observed a handful of times. The chain employs TRBV20-1 and TRBJ2-2; 11 bases match TRBD1. The V gene end was trimmed by 6 bases and the J gene end by 6 bases; junction bases not matched to a gene: 9. The CDR3 length is 15 residues. Germline V gives CDR1 DFQATT, CDR2 SNEGSKA (reference sequence). The DNA for the CDR3 is TGCAGTGCACTCACCGGACAGGGGGCTTCCGGGGAGCTGTTTTTT. Its translation: CSALTGQGASGELFF.

The chain combines TRBV12-3 or TRBV12-4 with TRBJ2-2; no reliable D call. This CDR3 is 14 amino acids long. Trimming stripped 8 bases from V and 0 bases from J, with 10 bases between. DNA for the CDR3: TGTGCCAGCGCCGTATGGTCGAACACCGGGGAGCTGTTTTTT. Amino acids: CASAVWSNTGELFF.

CDR3 in amino acids: CASWDHTDTQYF. In DNA, the CDR3 is TGTGCCAGCTGGGACCACACAGATACGCAGTATTTT. The chain employs TRBV12-3 or TRBV12-4 and TRBJ2-3, with D perhaps matching TRBD1 or TRBD2 (5 bases each). This CDR3 comprises 12 residues. V lost 8 bases and J 2 bases, leaving 8 bases between the germline ends.

The chain recombines TRBV24-1 with TRBJ2-5, with D maybe TRBD2 (5 bases). Between the trimmed V and J ends, which lost 4 bases and 5 bases, there was a span of 7 bases. CDR1 is KGHDR and CDR2 is SFDVKD in the germline V gene. The CDR3 length is 12 residues. CDR3 sequence reads: CATSETGETQYF. The DNA of the CDR3 is TGTGCCACCAGTGAAACGGGGGAGACCCAGTACTTC.

The V gene is TRBV6-1, the J gene TRBJ1-5; D not certain. The CDR3 loop spans 14 amino acids. The V gene's germline CDR1 is MNHNS and CDR2 SASEGT. The germline V and J ends were trimmed by 0 bases and 4 bases, with 7 bases remaining between them. CDR3 DNA sequence: TGTGCCAGCAGTGAAGCTCATTCAAATCAGCCCCAGCATTTT. This codes for CASSEAHSNQPQHF.

In its sample, this clonotype was seen a few times. The chain joins TRBV4-2 to TRBJ2-2; 9 bases align to TRBD1. J was trimmed by 5 bases and V by 3 bases; bases with no gene match: 4. The CDR3 loop spans 15 amino acids. The germline CDR1 and CDR2 sequences are LGHNA and YNFKEQ. Written as DNA, the CDR3 is TGTGCCAGCAGCCATTCCGGGACAGGGACCGGGGAGCTGTTTTTT. As protein: CASSHSGTGTGELFF.

The gene calls are TRBV28 and TRBJ1-2, with 10 bases aligning to TRBD1. After removal of 5 bases from V and 5 bases from J, the junction contained 8 bases not matched to a gene. The CDR3 loop spans 15 amino acids. Per the germline V gene, CDR1 is MDHEN and CDR2 is SYDVKM. CDR3: CASSPPTGGMYGYTF. CDR3 nucleotides: TGTGCCAGCAGTCCTCCGACAGGGGGCATGTATGGCTACACCTTC.

The CDR3: CSVETGFGPAETQYF. CDR3 coding DNA: TGCAGCGTTGAAACGGGCTTCGGCCCCGCAGAGACCCAGTACTTC. The V call is TRBV29-1, the J call TRBJ2-5, with no clear D. This CDR3 has 15 residues. V lost 2 bases, J lost 4 bases, and 17 bases lay in between. The germline CDR1 and CDR2 sequences are SQVTM and ANQGSEA.

This clonotype was picked up many times. The chain recombines TRBV29-1 with TRBJ1-2; 12 nucleotides agree with TRBD1. The length of the CDR3 is 13 residues. The V segment lost 6 bases and the J segment 8 bases; nucleotides outside the gene matches: 7. Germline CDR1 SQVTM, CDR2 ANQGSEA. The CDR3 protein is CSVGTGGLGGYTF. The CDR3 DNA reads as TGCAGCGTAGGGACAGGGGGCCTAGGAGGCTACACCTTC.

The V and J genes are TRBV6-1 and TRBJ1-1, with no clear D. The germline gives CDR1 MNHNS, CDR2 SASEGT. The CDR3 sequence is 13 residues long. V was shortened by 9 bases and J by 3 bases, with 14 bases between the two germline ends. The DNA for the CDR3 is TGTGCCAGTAAACTCCGGGTATACACTGAAGCTTTCTTT. Protein product: CASKLRVYTEAFF.